One sample yielded the 17 T cell receptor beta chains listed below, sequenced in a study of blood T cell repertoires in COVID-19 (dated by TCRdb to the early 2020s). The library was obtained by the immunoSEQ multiplex PCR assay. The source is immuneACCESS, and TCRdb retained only in-frame sequences with V and J called. Part of the clones is not carried over; for the studies checked, unresolved V genes explain less than half of this, and the remainder is unexplained. This sample comprises about 39,000 clones, approximately 88% of them detected only once. More than 14% of the sample is held by the ten biggest clonotypes. Sample: peripheral blood. The receptors shown here come from a man aged 50 or older with active or convalescent COVID-19.

The V gene is TRBV5-1, the J gene TRBJ1-2, with D possibly TRBD1 on 6 matching bases. This CDR3 is built from 13 residues. The germline V gene has CDR1 SGHRS and CDR2 YFSETQ. V lost 2 bases, J lost 3 bases, and 8 bases lay in between. The CDR3 reads CASSLEGDYGYTF. The CDR3 DNA reads as TGCGCCAGCAGCTTAGAGGGGGACTATGGCTACACCTTC.

The chain carries TRBV18 and TRBJ2-7, with TRBD1 identical over 11 bases. The germline CDR1 and CDR2 sequences are KGHSH and LQKENI. V shed 4 bases and J 2 bases; nucleotides not matched to a gene: 7. CDR3 length equals 16 residues. CDR3 loop: CASSRWTGGFTYEQYF. The CDR3, as DNA: TGTGCCAGCTCACGGTGGACAGGGGGCTTCACCTACGAGCAGTACTTC. The complete variable domain, with remaining parts taken from reference TRBV18 and TRBJ2-7, reads NAGVMQNPRHLVRRRGQEARLRCSPMKGHSHVYWYRQLPEEGLKFMVYLQKENIIDESGMPKERFSAEFPKEGPSILRIQQVVRGDSAAYFCASSRWTGGFTYEQYFGPGTRLTVT.

The V call is TRBV19, the J call TRBJ1-2; TRBD1 matches 10 bases. V lost 4 bases and J lost 5; bases outside the gene matches: 4. The CDR3 loop spans 14 amino acids. Germline V gives CDR1 LNHDA, CDR2 SQIVND (reference sequence). The CDR3 reads CASSTPGQGYGYTF. The CDR3 bases are TGTGCCAGTAGTACACCGGGACAGGGGTATGGCTACACCTTC.

In its sample, this clone was seen a few times. The CDR3 reads CASSPRQGAPLYGYTF. In DNA form, the CDR3 reads TGTGCCAGTAGTCCCCGACAGGGGGCCCCTCTCTATGGCTACACCTTC. This sequence joins TRBV19 and TRBJ1-2, with TRBD1 matching 10 bases. The trim removed 5 bases at V and 4 bases at J, leaving 10 bases unmatched. The CDR3 totals 16 residues. Germline loops: CDR1 LNHDA, CDR2 SQIVND (reference sequence).

The CDR3: CASTTGSGNTIYF. CDR3 nucleotides: TGTGCCAGTACAACAGGCTCTGGAAACACCATATATTTT. The chain combines TRBV11-2 with TRBJ1-3; possible D gene TRBD1, 5 bases. Between the trimmed V and J ends, which lost 9 bases and 0 bases, there was a span of 9 bases. The CDR3 covers 13 residues. CDR1 is SGHAT and CDR2 is FQNNGV in the germline V gene. The full variable domain, with the rest looked up from reference TRBV11-2 and TRBJ1-3, is EAGVAQSPRYKIIEKRQSVAFWCNPISGHATLYWYQQILGQGPKLLIQFQNNGVVDDSQLPKDRFSAERLKGVDSTLKIQPAKLEDSAVYLCASTTGSGNTIYFGEGSWLTVV.

The chain combines TRBV7-9 with TRBJ2-3; weak D call: TRBD1 (6 bases). Looked up from germline, CDR1 is SEHNR and CDR2 is FQNEAQ (reference sequence). This CDR3 is 15 amino acids long. The V gene lost 2 bases and the J gene lost 0 bases, with 9 bases spanning the gap. CDR3 loop: CASSLNRASTDTQYF. CDR3 in DNA: TGTGCCAGCAGCTTAAACAGGGCTAGCACAGATACGCAGTATTTT. Based on the CDR3 plus reference TRBV7-9 and TRBJ2-3, the full variable domain is DTGVSQNPRHKITKRGQNVTFRCDPISEHNRLYWYRQTLGQGPEFLTYFQNEAQLEKSRLLSDRFSAERPKGSFSTLEIQRTEQGDSAMYLCASSLNRASTDTQYFGPGTRLTVL.

This clone was counted once. The sample holds other DNA sequences that translate to the same CDR3. The chain links TRBV19 to TRBJ2-1; 8 bases map to TRBD1. There are 16 residues in the CDR3. Per germline, CDR1 LNHDA and CDR2 SQIVND (reference sequence). J gave up 8 bases and V 5 bases, and 14 bases lay outside the gene matches. The CDR3 DNA follows: TGTGCCAGTAGTGGAGGTTTGGGACAGGTGGGCGATGAGCAGTTCTTC. Amino acid sequence: CASSGGLGQVGDEQFF. The full variable domain, rest sourced from reference TRBV19 and TRBJ2-1, is DGGITQSPKYLFRKEGQNVTLSCEQNLNHDAMYWYRQDPGQGLRLIYYSQIVNDFQKGDIAEGYSVSREKKESFPLTVTSAQKNPTAFYLCASSGGLGQVGDEQFFGPGTRLTVL.

The chain is built from TRBV6-5 and TRBJ2-7, with 11 bases matching TRBD2. The trim removed 8 bases at V and 0 bases at J, leaving 0 bases unmatched. Looked up from germline, CDR1 is MNHEY and CDR2 is SVGAGI. The CDR3 loop spans 13 amino acids. CDR3 region: CASGLAGSYEQYF. The CDR3 coding sequence is TGTGCCAGCGGACTAGCGGGCTCCTACGAGCAGTACTTC.

The chain has TRBV7-9 and TRBJ2-5; D not certain. The CDR3 has 11 amino acids. Germline CDR1 is SEHNR and CDR2 is FQNEAQ (reference sequence). Trimming shortened V by 5 bases and J by 8 bases, and 9 bases separated the two germline ends. The CDR3 sequence: CASSRETTQYF. CDR3 sequence (DNA): TGTGCCAGCAGCCGAGAAACTACCCAGTACTTC.

The rearrangement links TRBV6-5 to TRBJ2-1, with TRBD2 as a possible D gene (6 bases). Germline CDR1 is MNHEY and CDR2 is SVGAGI. This CDR3 contains 13 residues. V was cut by 10 bases and J by 1 base, with 11 bases left in between. The CDR3 here is CATSGGSYNEQFF. For the CDR3, the DNA is TGTGCCACCTCCGGGGGATCCTACAATGAGCAGTTCTTC.

The chain employs TRBV5-5 and TRBJ1-3, with D uncertain. CDR1 and CDR2 from the germline V gene are SGHKS and YYEKEE (reference sequence). The V end lost 0 bases, the J end lost 0 bases, and 7 bases lay between the germline ends. CDR3 length: 15 residues. The CDR3 region has the DNA TGTGCCAGCAGCTTGGTGCCGAGCTCTGGAAACACCATATATTTT. The encoded protein is CASSLVPSSGNTIYF. The whole variable domain, filled in from reference TRBV5-5 and TRBJ1-3, reads DAGVTQSPTHLIKTRGQQVTLRCSPISGHKSVSWYQQVLGQGPQFIFQYYEKEERGRGNFPDRFSARQFPNYSSELNVNALLLGDSALYLCASSLVPSSGNTIYFGEGSWLTVV.

The chain is built from TRBV3-1 (or the pseudogene TRBV3-2) and TRBJ1-1, with TRBD1 matching 9 bases. With 1 base clipped from V and 1 base from J, the junction kept 4 bases outside the gene matches. The CDR3 consists of 16 residues. CDR1 and CDR2 (germline): LGHDT, YNNKEL (reference sequence). The CDR3 protein is CASSQAGGQGNTEAFF. The CDR3 DNA reads TGTGCCAGCAGCCAAGCCGGGGGACAGGGGAACACTGAAGCTTTCTTT.

This clone was seen a few times. The chain carries TRBV6-4 and TRBJ2-1; 8 bases line up with TRBD1. The CDR3 contains 16 residues. Germline-derived CDR1 and CDR2 are MRHNA and SNTAGT. The V segment lost 4 bases and the J segment 0 bases; nucleotides outside the gene matches: 5. CDR3 protein: CASSASGQGSYNEQFF. The DNA of the CDR3 is TGTGCCAGCAGTGCCTCAGGACAGGGCTCCTACAATGAGCAGTTCTTC.

This clone was seen a few times. This chain links TRBV6-5 with TRBJ1-4; 8 nucleotides agree with TRBD1. The CDR3 is 14 amino acids. The J segment lost 8 bases and the V segment lost 5 bases, leaving 7 bases of the junction unmatched. Germline CDR1 and CDR2: MNHEY and SVGAGI. The CDR3 loop is CASSPDRGWEKLFF. The CDR3 coding sequence is TGTGCCAGCAGTCCCGACAGGGGTTGGGAAAAACTGTTTTTT.

The genes are TRBV7-3 and TRBJ2-3; D is possibly TRBD2 (6 bases). Trimming pared 2 bases from V and 7 bases from J, leaving 10 bases between. The CDR3 spans 13 residues. Germline CDR1 is SGHTA and CDR2 is FQGTGA. The CDR3 DNA reads as TGTGCCAGCAGCTTAGCGGGAACGAATACGCAGTATTTT. Translated, it gives CASSLAGTNTQYF.

This clone occurred once. V and J are TRBV7-3 and TRBJ2-7; TRBD2 matches at 7 bases. The CDR3 consists of 13 residues. The V gene end was trimmed by 2 bases and the J gene end by 6 bases; junction bases not matched to a gene: 4. Per the germline V gene, CDR1 is SGHTA and CDR2 is FQGTGA. CDR3 coding DNA: TGTGCCAGCAGCTTAGCCGGGGGGTTCGAGCAGTACTTC. This sequence encodes CASSLAGGFEQYF.

The chain employs TRBV3-1 (or the pseudogene TRBV3-2) and TRBJ2-2; TRBD2 matches 11 bases. The CDR3 is 19 amino acids. Germline CDR1 LGHDT, CDR2 YNNKEL (reference sequence). V was clipped by 0 bases and J by 4 bases; unmatched bases: 10. The CDR3 loop reads CASSQDRGSGGASTGELFF. The DNA for the CDR3 is TGTGCCAGCAGCCAAGATAGGGGTAGCGGGGGGGCGAGCACCGGGGAGCTGTTTTTT.